The clone carrying this T cell receptor beta chain was recorded many times. TCRdb ran MiXCR on the 5' RACE reads and lists one entry per CDR3 protein. In the table there are about 120,000 distinct CDR3 sequences, around 8.6% of which are singletons. This entry comes from a study of T cells after yellow fever vaccination. Source: CD8+ T cells sorted from PBMCs, taken 45 days after the yellow fever booster vaccination. This TCR came from a man aged 30 to 45 who received the YFV17D yellow fever vaccine.

CDR3 sequence reads: CASSESGYEQYF. The CDR3 DNA is TGTGCCAGCAGTGAATCGGGGTACGAGCAGTACTTC. The chain links TRBV25-1 to TRBJ2-7, with D tentatively TRBD2 (5 bases). V lost 1 base, J lost 4 bases, and 5 bases lay in between. The germline CDR1 and CDR2 sequences are MGHDK and SYGVNS. This CDR3 region has 12 residues.